This T cell receptor (beta chain) was captured in a study of CXCR3-negative and CXCR3-positive naive CD8 T cells. The study's findings and limits: TRB CDR3 hydrophobicity was greater in CXCR3-positive naive cells than in CXCR3-negative naive cells.

The CDR3 sequence is 11 residues long. Germline loops: CDR1 SEHNR, CDR2 FQNEAQ (reference sequence). Notes on this clonotype: Its antigen remains unknown.

UMI-labeled 5' RACE yielded the TRB cDNA libraries. No DNA is given; TCRdb re-called the 5' RACE reads and lists each CDR3 protein once. Its clone listing holds around 120,000 distinct CDR3 sequences. The receptor comes from a human donor in good health. Some clones in this sample may be carry-over from other donors' samples. The material sequenced was naive CXCR3+ CD8+ T cells from blood. Specified subset: CD45RO-CCR7+CD27+CD95- naive CD8+ T cells expressing CXCR3 (TNR3+). The rearrangement joins TRBV7-9 to TRBJ1-1. Here the CDR3 reads CASSLDDEAFF.